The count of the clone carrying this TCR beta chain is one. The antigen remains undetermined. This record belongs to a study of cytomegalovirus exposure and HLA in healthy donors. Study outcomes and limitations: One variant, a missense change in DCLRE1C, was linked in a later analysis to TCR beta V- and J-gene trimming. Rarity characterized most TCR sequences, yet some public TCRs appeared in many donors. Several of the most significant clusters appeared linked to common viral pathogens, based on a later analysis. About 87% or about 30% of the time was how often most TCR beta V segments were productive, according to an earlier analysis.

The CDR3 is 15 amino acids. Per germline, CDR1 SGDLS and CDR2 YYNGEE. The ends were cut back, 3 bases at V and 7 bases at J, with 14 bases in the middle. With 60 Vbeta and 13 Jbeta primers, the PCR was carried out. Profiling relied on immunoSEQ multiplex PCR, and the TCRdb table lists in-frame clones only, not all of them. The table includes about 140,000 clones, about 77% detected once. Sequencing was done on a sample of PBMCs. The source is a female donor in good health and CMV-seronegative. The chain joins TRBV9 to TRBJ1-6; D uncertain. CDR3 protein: CASSEREGRNSPLHF. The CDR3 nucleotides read TGTGCCAGCAGCGAGAGGGAGGGCAGAAATTCACCCCTCCACTTT.